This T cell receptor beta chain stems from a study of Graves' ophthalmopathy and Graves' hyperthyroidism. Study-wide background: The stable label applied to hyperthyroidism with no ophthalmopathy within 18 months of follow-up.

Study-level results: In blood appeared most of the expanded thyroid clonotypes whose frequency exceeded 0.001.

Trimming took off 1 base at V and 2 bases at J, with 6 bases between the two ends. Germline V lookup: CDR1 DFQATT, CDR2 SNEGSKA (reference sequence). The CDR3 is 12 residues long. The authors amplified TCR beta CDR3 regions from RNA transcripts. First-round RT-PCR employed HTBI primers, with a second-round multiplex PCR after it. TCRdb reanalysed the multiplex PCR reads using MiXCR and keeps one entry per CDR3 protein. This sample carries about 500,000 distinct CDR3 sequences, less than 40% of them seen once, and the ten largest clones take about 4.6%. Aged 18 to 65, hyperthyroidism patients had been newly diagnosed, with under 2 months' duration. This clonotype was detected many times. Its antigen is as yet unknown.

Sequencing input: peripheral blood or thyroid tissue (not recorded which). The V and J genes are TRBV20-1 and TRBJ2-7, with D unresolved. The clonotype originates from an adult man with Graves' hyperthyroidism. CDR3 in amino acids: CSARVDAYEQYF. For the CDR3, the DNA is TGCAGTGCTAGAGTAGATGCCTACGAGCAGTACTTC.